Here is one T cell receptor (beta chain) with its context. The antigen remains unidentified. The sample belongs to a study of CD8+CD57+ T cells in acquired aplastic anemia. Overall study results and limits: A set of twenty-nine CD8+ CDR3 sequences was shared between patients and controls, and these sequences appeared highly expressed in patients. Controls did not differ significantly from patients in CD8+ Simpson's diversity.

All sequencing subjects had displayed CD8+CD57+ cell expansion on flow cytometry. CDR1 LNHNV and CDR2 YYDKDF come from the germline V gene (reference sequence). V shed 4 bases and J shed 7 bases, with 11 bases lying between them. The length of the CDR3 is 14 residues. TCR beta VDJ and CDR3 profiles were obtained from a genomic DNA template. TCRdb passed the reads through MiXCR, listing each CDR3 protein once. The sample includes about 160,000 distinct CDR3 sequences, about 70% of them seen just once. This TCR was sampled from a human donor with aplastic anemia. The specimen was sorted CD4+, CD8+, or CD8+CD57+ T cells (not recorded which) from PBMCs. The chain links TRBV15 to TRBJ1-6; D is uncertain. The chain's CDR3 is CATSNRVPNSPLHF. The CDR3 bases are TGTGCCACCAGCAACCGGGTTCCGAATTCACCCCTCCACTTT.